The rows below give T cell receptor beta chains drawn from one sample of a study of cytomegalovirus exposure and HLA in healthy donors. Sequencing used immunoSEQ multiplex PCR; TCRdb keeps in-frame clones, though not all of them. The sample includes 100,000 to 150,000 clones, roughly 70% of them seen just once. Sequencing input: PBMCs. The receptors stem from a man aged 45-60 years in good health and CMV-seropositive. The CDR3 runs from the conserved cysteine through the conserved F or W. Each record gives: clone size, D gene, J gene, V gene, CDR3 length, CDR3 DNA, CDR3 protein. A D gene is named only where the DNA matches it firmly. The size field is filled for only some rows; it gives once, few, many or a size class.

clone_size: few
d_call: TRBD1
j_call: TRBJ1-6
v_call: TRBV18
cdr3_length: 15
cdr3_nt: TGTGCCAGCTCACCCGACAGGGTAAGGAATTCACCCCTCCACTTT
cdr3_aa: CASSPDRVRNSPLHF

clone_size: -
d_call: -
j_call: TRBJ1-5
v_call: TRBV6-1
cdr3_length: 14
cdr3_nt: TGTGCCAGCAGTGAAGCCGGGAGCAATCAGCCCCAGCATTTT
cdr3_aa: CASSEAGSNQPQHF

clone_size: -
d_call: TRBD2
j_call: TRBJ2-3
v_call: TRBV5-1
cdr3_length: 16
cdr3_nt: TGCGCCAGCAGCATAGGGACTAGCGGGAGAGTAGATACGCAGTATTTT
cdr3_aa: CASSIGTSGRVDTQYF

clone_size: -
d_call: -
j_call: TRBJ2-7
v_call: TRBV7-8
cdr3_length: 12
cdr3_nt: TGTGCCAGCAGACAGGCTTCCTACGAGCAGTACTTC
cdr3_aa: CASRQASYEQYF

clone_size: -
d_call: -
j_call: TRBJ2-2
v_call: TRBV5-4
cdr3_length: 16
cdr3_nt: TGTGCCAGCAGCTTGGGGACGCGGGGGAACACCGGGGAGCTGTTTTTT
cdr3_aa: CASSLGTRGNTGELFF

clone_size: -
d_call: TRBD1
j_call: TRBJ1-1
v_call: TRBV5-4
cdr3_length: 13
cdr3_nt: TGTGCCAGCAGCTTGTCAGGGGGCACTGAAGCTTTCTTT
cdr3_aa: CASSLSGGTEAFF

clone_size: once
d_call: -
j_call: TRBJ2-5
v_call: TRBV5-1
cdr3_length: 14
cdr3_nt: TGCGCCAGCAGCTTGGGACATATCCAAGAGACCCAGTACTTC
cdr3_aa: CASSLGHIQETQYF

clone_size: few
d_call: TRBD1
j_call: TRBJ2-6
v_call: TRBV5-1
cdr3_length: 16
cdr3_nt: TGCGCCAGCAGCTTGCCCGGGACAGGTGGGGCCAACGTCCTGACTTTC
cdr3_aa: CASSLPGTGGANVLTF

clone_size: -
d_call: -
j_call: TRBJ2-1
v_call: TRBV4-1
cdr3_length: 16
cdr3_nt: TGCGCCAGCAGCCAAGATACGGGGGGCCCTTGGAATGAGCAGTTCTTC
cdr3_aa: CASSQDTGGPWNEQFF

clone_size: -
d_call: -
j_call: TRBJ2-5
v_call: TRBV29-1
cdr3_length: 17
cdr3_nt: TGCAGCGTTGGATCTTCATCAGGGCGGGGATTTAGGGAGACCCAGTACTTC
cdr3_aa: CSVGSSSGRGFRETQYF

clone_size: -
d_call: -
j_call: TRBJ2-7
v_call: TRBV5-6
cdr3_length: 14
cdr3_nt: TGTGCCAGCAGCCAAGCGGGCAGAGCCTACGAGCAGTACTTC
cdr3_aa: CASSQAGRAYEQYF

clone_size: -
d_call: -
j_call: TRBJ1-2
v_call: TRBV5-6
cdr3_length: 13
cdr3_nt: TGTGCCAGCAGCCCCCTGACTGGGTATGGCTACACCTTC
cdr3_aa: CASSPLTGYGYTF

clone_size: -
d_call: -
j_call: TRBJ1-1
v_call: TRBV19
cdr3_length: 17
cdr3_nt: TGTGCCAGTAAAGAGTGGGCACAGGGTAGGCCCAACACTGAAGCTTTCTTT
cdr3_aa: CASKEWAQGRPNTEAFF

clone_size: -
d_call: -
j_call: TRBJ1-1
v_call: TRBV6-4
cdr3_length: 13
cdr3_nt: TGTGCCAGCAGTGACCGGAGTAGCACTGAAGCTTTCTTT
cdr3_aa: CASSDRSSTEAFF

clone_size: -
d_call: -
j_call: TRBJ1-2
v_call: TRBV6-1
cdr3_length: 13
cdr3_nt: TGTGCCAGCAGTGCAGGGGCAGGCTATGGCTACACCTTC
cdr3_aa: CASSAGAGYGYTF

clone_size: once
d_call: -
j_call: TRBJ1-1
v_call: TRBV6-5
cdr3_length: 13
cdr3_nt: TGTGCCAGCAGTTCCGGACAGAACACTGAAGCTTTCTTT
cdr3_aa: CASSSGQNTEAFF

clone_size: -
d_call: TRBD1
j_call: TRBJ1-2
v_call: TRBV5-1
cdr3_length: 14
cdr3_nt: TGCGCCAGCAGCCCTATGGGGGCAGGGGGAGGCTACACCTTC
cdr3_aa: CASSPMGAGGGYTF

clone_size: -
d_call: TRBD1
j_call: TRBJ1-1
v_call: TRBV6-6
cdr3_length: 16
cdr3_nt: TGTGCCAGCAGTTCGACAGGGGGCGGTGCGGTCGCTGAAGCTTTCTTT
cdr3_aa: CASSSTGGGAVAEAFF

clone_size: -
d_call: -
j_call: TRBJ2-5
v_call: TRBV7-2
cdr3_length: 14
cdr3_nt: TGTGCCAGCAGCTTACAAGGGGAAGGTTCGACCCAGTACTTC
cdr3_aa: CASSLQGEGSTQYF

clone_size: few
d_call: -
j_call: TRBJ1-1
v_call: TRBV6-5
cdr3_length: 15
cdr3_nt: TGTGCCAGCAGTAAACGCGTTCCGAAGAACACTGAAGCTTTCTTT
cdr3_aa: CASSKRVPKNTEAFF

clone_size: once
d_call: -
j_call: TRBJ2-5
v_call: TRBV5-4
cdr3_length: 15
cdr3_nt: TGTGCCAGCAGCCCTCCCGGTGGACTTAAAGAGACCCAGTACTTC
cdr3_aa: CASSPPGGLKETQYF

clone_size: -
d_call: -
j_call: TRBJ1-3
v_call: TRBV6-6
cdr3_length: 14
cdr3_nt: TGTGCCAGCACCCAACAGGCAGAACGAAACACCATATATTTT
cdr3_aa: CASTQQAERNTIYF

clone_size: -
d_call: -
j_call: TRBJ2-1
v_call: TRBV29-1
cdr3_length: 18
cdr3_nt: TGCAGCGCTCCCGGGACGGCGCCCGGCGGAGGGTTATTTTCGGAGCAGTTCTTC
cdr3_aa: CSAPGTAPGGGLFSEQFF

clone_size: -
d_call: -
j_call: TRBJ1-3
v_call: TRBV10-3
cdr3_length: 15
cdr3_nt: TGTGCCATCAGTGAGGGGGGGAACCGTGAATACACCATATATTTT
cdr3_aa: CAISEGGNREYTIYF

clone_size: few
d_call: -
j_call: TRBJ2-6
v_call: TRBV5-6
cdr3_length: 16
cdr3_nt: TGTGCCAGCAGCATAAGACGGAGCTCTGGGGCCAACGTCCTGACTTTC
cdr3_aa: CASSIRRSSGANVLTF

clone_size: once
d_call: TRBD1
j_call: TRBJ1-1
v_call: TRBV9
cdr3_length: 17
cdr3_nt: TGTGCCAGCAGCGACCGGGACAGGGGAATAGGAAGAACTGAAGCTTTCTTT
cdr3_aa: CASSDRDRGIGRTEAFF

clone_size: -
d_call: TRBD1
j_call: TRBJ2-5
v_call: TRBV5-1
cdr3_length: 14
cdr3_nt: TGCGCCAGCAGCTTGGACAGGGGGCGAAAGACCCAGTACTTC
cdr3_aa: CASSLDRGRKTQYF

clone_size: few
d_call: TRBD2
j_call: TRBJ2-1
v_call: TRBV29-1
cdr3_length: 14
cdr3_nt: TGCAGCGTTAATAGCGGGAATCGGGACAATGAGCAGTTCTTC
cdr3_aa: CSVNSGNRDNEQFF

clone_size: -
d_call: -
j_call: TRBJ2-3
v_call: TRBV4-3
cdr3_length: 13
cdr3_nt: TGCGCCAGCAGCCAAGTCGAGTCCGATACGCAGTATTTT
cdr3_aa: CASSQVESDTQYF

clone_size: -
d_call: -
j_call: TRBJ2-2
v_call: TRBV18
cdr3_length: 12
cdr3_nt: TGTGCCAGCTCATCTGCAGCGGGGGAGCTGTTTTTT
cdr3_aa: CASSSAAGELFF

clone_size: once
d_call: -
j_call: TRBJ1-1
v_call: TRBV27
cdr3_length: 15
cdr3_nt: TGTGCCAGCAGTCCCCGGGTGGGGCTCGGCACTGAAGCTTTCTTT
cdr3_aa: CASSPRVGLGTEAFF

clone_size: once
d_call: -
j_call: TRBJ1-6
v_call: TRBV6-6
cdr3_length: 14
cdr3_nt: TGTGCCAGCAGCCTGGACAGTTATAATTCACCCCTCCACTTT
cdr3_aa: CASSLDSYNSPLHF

clone_size: -
d_call: -
j_call: TRBJ2-7
v_call: TRBV27
cdr3_length: 15
cdr3_nt: TGTGCCAGCAGTTTGGCCAGGGGCCCCTCCTACGAGCAGTACTTC
cdr3_aa: CASSLARGPSYEQYF

clone_size: -
d_call: -
j_call: TRBJ1-4
v_call: TRBV5-4
cdr3_length: 15
cdr3_nt: TGTGCCAGCAGCTTACAACAGGGATCTAATGAAAAACTGTTTTTT
cdr3_aa: CASSLQQGSNEKLFF

clone_size: -
d_call: -
j_call: TRBJ1-2
v_call: TRBV13
cdr3_length: 12
cdr3_nt: TGTGCCAGCAGCTTAAGGGGTGGTGGCTACACCTTC
cdr3_aa: CASSLRGGGYTF

clone_size: -
d_call: TRBD2
j_call: TRBJ2-2
v_call: TRBV7-6
cdr3_length: 13
cdr3_nt: TGTGCCAGCAGCTCAACTAGCGGCGGGGAGCTGTTTTTT
cdr3_aa: CASSSTSGGELFF

clone_size: -
d_call: TRBD1
j_call: TRBJ1-1
v_call: TRBV7-9
cdr3_length: 15
cdr3_nt: TGTGCCAGCAGCAGACAGGGTGGGATGAACACTGAAGCTTTCTTT
cdr3_aa: CASSRQGGMNTEAFF